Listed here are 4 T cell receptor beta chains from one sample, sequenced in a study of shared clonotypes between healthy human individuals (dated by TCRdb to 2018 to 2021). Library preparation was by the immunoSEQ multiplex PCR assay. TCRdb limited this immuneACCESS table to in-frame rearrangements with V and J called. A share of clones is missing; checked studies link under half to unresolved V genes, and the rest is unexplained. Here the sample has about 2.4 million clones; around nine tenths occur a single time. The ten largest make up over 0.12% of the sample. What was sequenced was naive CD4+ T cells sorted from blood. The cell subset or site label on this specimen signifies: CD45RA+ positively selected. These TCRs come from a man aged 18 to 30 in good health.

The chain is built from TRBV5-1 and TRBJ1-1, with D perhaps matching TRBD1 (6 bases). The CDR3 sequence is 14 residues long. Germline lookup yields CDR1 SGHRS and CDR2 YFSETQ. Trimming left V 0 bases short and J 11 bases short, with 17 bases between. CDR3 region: CASSLDDSAGAAFF. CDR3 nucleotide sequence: TGCGCCAGCAGCTTGGACGATAGTGCGGGGGCGGCTTTCTTT.

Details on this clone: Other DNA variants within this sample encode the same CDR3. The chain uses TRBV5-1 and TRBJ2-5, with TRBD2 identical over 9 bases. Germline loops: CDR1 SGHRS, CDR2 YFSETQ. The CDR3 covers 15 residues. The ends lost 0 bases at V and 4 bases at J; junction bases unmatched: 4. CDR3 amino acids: CASSLGLAGLETQYF. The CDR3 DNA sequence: TGCGCCAGCAGCTTGGGGCTAGCGGGACTAGAGACCCAGTACTTC.

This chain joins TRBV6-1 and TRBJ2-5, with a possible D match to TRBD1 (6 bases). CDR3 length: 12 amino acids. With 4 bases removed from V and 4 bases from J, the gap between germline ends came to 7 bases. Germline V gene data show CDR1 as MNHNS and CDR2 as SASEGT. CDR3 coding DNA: TGTGCCAGCAGTGCGACAGGAGAGACCCAGTACTTC. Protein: CASSATGETQYF.

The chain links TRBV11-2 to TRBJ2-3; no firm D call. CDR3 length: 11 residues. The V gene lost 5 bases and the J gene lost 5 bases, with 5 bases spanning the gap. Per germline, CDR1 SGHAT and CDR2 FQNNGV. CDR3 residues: CASSLIDTQYF. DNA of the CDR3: TGTGCCAGCAGCCTCATAGATACGCAGTATTTT.